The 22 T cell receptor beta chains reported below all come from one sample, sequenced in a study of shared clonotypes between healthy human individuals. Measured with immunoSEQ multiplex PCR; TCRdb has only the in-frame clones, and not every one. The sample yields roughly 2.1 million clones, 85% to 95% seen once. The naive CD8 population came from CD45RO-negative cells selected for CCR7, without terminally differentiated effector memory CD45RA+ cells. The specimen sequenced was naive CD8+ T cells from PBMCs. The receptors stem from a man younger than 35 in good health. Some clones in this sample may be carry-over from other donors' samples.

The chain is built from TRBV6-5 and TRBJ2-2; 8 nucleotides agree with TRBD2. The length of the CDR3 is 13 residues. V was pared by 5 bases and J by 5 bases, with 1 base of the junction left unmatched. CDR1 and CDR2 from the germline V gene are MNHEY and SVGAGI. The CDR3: CASSRGGTGELFF. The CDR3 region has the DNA TGTGCCAGCAGTCGGGGGGGGACCGGGGAGCTGTTTTTT.

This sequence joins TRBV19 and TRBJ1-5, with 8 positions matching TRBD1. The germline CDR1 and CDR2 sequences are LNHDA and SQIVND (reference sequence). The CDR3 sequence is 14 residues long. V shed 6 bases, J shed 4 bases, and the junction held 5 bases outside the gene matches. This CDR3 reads CASRPGGWNQPQHF. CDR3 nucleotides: TGTGCCAGTAGGCCAGGGGGCTGGAATCAGCCCCAGCATTTT.

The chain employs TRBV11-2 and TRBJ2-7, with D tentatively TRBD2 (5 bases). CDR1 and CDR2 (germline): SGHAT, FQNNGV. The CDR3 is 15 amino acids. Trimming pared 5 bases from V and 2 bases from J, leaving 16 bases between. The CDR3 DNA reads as TGTGCCAGCAGCCCACTTAGGACTCTTACCTACGAGCAGTACTTC. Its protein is CASSPLRTLTYEQYF. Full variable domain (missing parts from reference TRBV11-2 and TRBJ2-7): EAGVAQSPRYKIIEKRQSVAFWCNPISGHATLYWYQQILGQGPKLLIQFQNNGVVDDSQLPKDRFSAERLKGVDSTLKIQPAKLEDSAVYLCASSPLRTLTYEQYFGPGTRLTVT.

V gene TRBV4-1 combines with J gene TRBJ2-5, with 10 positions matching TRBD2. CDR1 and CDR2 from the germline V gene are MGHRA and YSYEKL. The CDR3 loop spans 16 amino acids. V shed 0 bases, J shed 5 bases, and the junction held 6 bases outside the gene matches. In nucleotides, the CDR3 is TGCGCCAGCAGCCAAGAGCTCCTAGCGGGAGATGAGACCCAGTACTTC. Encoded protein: CASSQELLAGDETQYF.

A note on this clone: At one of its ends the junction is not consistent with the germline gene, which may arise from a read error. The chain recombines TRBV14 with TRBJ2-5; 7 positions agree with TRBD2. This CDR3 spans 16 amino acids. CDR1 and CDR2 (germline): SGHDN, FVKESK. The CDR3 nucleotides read TGTGCCAGCAGCCGTTCCACGGAGCGGGGCCGTGGCCGGGCGGACTTC. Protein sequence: CASSRSTERGRGRADF. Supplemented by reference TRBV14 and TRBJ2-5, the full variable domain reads EAGVTQFPSHSVIEKGQTVTLRCDPISGHDNLYWYRRVMGKEIKFLLHFVKESKQDESGMPNNRFLAERTGGTYSTLKVQPAELEDSGVYFCASSRSTERGRGRADFGPGTRLLVL.

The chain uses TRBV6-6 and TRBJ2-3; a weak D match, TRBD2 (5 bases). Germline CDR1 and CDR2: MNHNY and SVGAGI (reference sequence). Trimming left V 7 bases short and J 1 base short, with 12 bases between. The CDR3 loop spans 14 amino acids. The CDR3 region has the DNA TGTGCCAGCACCCTACTAGGGCGCACAGATACGCAGTATTTT. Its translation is CASTLLGRTDTQYF.

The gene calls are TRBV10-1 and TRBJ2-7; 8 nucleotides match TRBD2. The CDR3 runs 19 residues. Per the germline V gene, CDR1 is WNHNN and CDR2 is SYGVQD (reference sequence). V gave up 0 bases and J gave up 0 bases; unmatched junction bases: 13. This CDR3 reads CASSESTSGPPLSSYEQYF. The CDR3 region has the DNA TGCGCCAGCAGTGAGTCCACTAGCGGTCCTCCCCTGAGCTCCTACGAGCAGTACTTC.

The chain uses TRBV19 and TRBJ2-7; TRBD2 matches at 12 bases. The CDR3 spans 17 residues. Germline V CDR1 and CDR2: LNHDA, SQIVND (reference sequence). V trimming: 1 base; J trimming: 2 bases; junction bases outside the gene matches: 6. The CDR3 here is CASSIGLAGESPYEQYF. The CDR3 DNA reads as TGTGCCAGTAGTATAGGACTAGCGGGAGAAAGTCCCTACGAGCAGTACTTC.

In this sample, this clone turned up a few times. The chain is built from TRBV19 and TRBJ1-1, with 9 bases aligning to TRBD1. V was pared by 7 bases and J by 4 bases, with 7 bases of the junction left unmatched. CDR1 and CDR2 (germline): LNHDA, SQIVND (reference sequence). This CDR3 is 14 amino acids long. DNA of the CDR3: TGTGCCAGTACCCGGGACAGGGTGACCACTGAAGCTTTCTTT. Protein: CASTRDRVTTEAFF.

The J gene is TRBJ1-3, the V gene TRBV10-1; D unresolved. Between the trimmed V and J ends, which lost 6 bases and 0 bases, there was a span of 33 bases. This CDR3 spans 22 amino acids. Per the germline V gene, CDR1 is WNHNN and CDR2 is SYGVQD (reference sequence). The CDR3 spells CASRSTDDRPAGLKNSGNTIYF. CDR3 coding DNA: TGCGCCAGCAGATCCACAGACGACCGGCCAGCGGGCCTAAAGAACTCTGGAAACACCATATATTTT.

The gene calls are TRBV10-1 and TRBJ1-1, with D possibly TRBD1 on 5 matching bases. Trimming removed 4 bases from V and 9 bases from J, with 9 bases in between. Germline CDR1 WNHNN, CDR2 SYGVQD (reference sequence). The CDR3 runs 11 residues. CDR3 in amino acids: CASSGGEKAFF. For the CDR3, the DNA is TGCGCCAGCAGTGGAGGGGAAAAAGCTTTCTTT.

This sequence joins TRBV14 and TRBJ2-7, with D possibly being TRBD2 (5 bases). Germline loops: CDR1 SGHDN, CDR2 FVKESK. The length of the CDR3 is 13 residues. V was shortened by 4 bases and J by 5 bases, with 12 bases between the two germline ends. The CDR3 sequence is CASSRRLIDEQYF. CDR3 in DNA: TGTGCCAGCAGCCGTAGACTAATAGACGAGCAGTACTTC.

The CDR3 protein is CASRGLAGELSSYEQYF. The CDR3 coding sequence is TGTGCCAGCAGGGGACTAGCGGGGGAGTTGAGCTCCTACGAGCAGTACTTC. The J gene is TRBJ2-7, the V gene TRBV28; 14 bases map to TRBD2. Losses at the gene ends were 6 bases for V and 0 bases for J; bases not matched to a gene: 7. CDR3 size: 17 residues. Germline lookup yields CDR1 MDHEN and CDR2 SYDVKM.

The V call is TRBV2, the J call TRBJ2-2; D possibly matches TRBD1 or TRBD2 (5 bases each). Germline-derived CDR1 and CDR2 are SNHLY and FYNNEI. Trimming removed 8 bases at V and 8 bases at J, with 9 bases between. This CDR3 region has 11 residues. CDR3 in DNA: TGTGCCAGCGTCGAGGGGGGGGAGCTGTTTTTT. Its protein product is CASVEGGELFF.

The CDR3 loop reads CASSPRESVYEQYF. The CDR3 DNA reads TGTGCCAGCTCACCGCGGGAGTCTGTGTACGAGCAGTACTTC. This sequence joins TRBV18 and TRBJ2-7; 7 bases match TRBD2. The CDR3 sequence is 14 residues long. In germline, CDR1 is KGHSH, CDR2 LQKENI. V lost 3 bases and J lost 4; bases outside the gene matches: 6.

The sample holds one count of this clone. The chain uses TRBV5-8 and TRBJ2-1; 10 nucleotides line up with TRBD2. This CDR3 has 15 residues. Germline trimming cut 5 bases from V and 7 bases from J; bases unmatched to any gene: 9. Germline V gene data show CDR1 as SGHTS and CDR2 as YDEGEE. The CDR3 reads CASRQSGRARNEQFF. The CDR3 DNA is TGTGCCAGCAGACAAAGCGGGAGGGCCAGGAATGAGCAGTTCTTC.

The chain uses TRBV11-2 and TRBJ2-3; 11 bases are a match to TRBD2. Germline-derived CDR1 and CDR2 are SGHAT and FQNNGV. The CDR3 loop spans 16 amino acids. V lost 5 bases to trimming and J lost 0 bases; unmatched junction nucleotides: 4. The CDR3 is CASSTGLAASTDTQYF. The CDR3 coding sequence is TGTGCCAGCAGCACGGGACTAGCGGCAAGCACAGATACGCAGTATTTT.

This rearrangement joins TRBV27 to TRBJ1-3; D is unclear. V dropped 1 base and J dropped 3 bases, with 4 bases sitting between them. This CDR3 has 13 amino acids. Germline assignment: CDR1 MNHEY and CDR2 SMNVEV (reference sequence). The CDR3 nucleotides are TGTGCCAGCAGTTTATTAAATGGAAACACCATATATTTT. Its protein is CASSLLNGNTIYF.

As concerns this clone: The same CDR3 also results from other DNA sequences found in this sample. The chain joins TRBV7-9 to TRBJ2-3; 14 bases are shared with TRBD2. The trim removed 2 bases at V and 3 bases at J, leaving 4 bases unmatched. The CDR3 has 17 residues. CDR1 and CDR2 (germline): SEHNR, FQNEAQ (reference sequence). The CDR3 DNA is TGTGCCAGCAGCTTACCGGGACTAGCGGGAGATACAGATACGCAGTATTTT. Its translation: CASSLPGLAGDTDTQYF.

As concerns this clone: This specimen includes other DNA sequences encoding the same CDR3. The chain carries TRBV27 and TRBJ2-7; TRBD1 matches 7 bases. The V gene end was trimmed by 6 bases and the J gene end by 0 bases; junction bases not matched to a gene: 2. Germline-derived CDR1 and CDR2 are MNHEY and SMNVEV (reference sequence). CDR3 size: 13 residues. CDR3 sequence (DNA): TGTGCCAGCAGGACAGGGAGCTCCTACGAGCAGTACTTC. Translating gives CASRTGSSYEQYF.

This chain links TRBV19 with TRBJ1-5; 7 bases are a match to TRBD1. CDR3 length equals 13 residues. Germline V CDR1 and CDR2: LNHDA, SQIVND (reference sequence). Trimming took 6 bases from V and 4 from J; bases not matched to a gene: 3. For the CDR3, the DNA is TGTGCCAGTAGATTACAGGGGAATCAGCCCCAGCATTTT. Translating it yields CASRLQGNQPQHF.

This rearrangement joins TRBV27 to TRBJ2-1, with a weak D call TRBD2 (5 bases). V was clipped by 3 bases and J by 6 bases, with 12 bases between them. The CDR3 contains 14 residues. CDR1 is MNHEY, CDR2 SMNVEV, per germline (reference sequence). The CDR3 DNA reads TGTGCCAGCAGTTTCTCCGCTAGCAGCAATGAGCAGTTCTTC. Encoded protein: CASSFSASSNEQFF.